Reported below is one T cell receptor beta chain. Its target is unknown. The sample's treatment: AdE1-LMPpoly-expanded autologous EBV-specific T-cell therapy followed by anti-PD-1 nivolumab. The data are from a study of EBV T-cell therapy then PD-1 blockade in nasopharyngeal carcinoma. Per germline, CDR1 SGDLS and CDR2 YYNGEE. This CDR3 spans 15 amino acids. Trimming cost V 0 bases and J 2 bases, with 11 bases left between them. Some clones are missing from TCRdb's copy, which holds only in-frame ones; the method was immunoSEQ multiplex PCR. The top ten clones hold 25% to 35% of a sample with about 17,000 clones, around 80% of them seen once.

The V and J genes are TRBV9 and TRBJ2-5; D may be TRBD1 (6 bases). The sequence came from a man in his forties or fifties with nasopharyngeal carcinoma. The starting material was CD8+ T cells from blood, obtained at day 0 from a patient whose treatment included autologous EBV-specific T cells and nivolumab. This CDR3 is CASSVDGTNQETQYF. The CDR3 bases are TGTGCCAGCAGCGTAGACGGGACAAATCAAGAGACCCAGTACTTC.